This record concerns one T cell receptor beta chain sequence. The data are from a study of CD8 T cells in Susac syndrome. This CDR3 is 18 amino acids long. After removal of 3 bases from V and 2 bases from J, the junction contained 13 bases not matched to a gene. In germline, CDR1 is SGHDN, CDR2 FVKESK. TCR beta sequencing was performed on blood CD8+ and CD4+ T cells. cDNA came from about 0.46 to 1 ug RNA primed by random hexamers. Using its own MiXCR run on the immunoSEQ multiplex PCR reads, TCRdb lists one record per CDR3 protein. The table records around 300,000 distinct CDR3 sequences, around 92% of them present only once.

Sequenced: CD4+ T cells from PBMCs. This chain connects TRBV14 to TRBJ2-3; 8 nucleotides agree with TRBD2. The clonotype originates from a human donor with multiple sclerosis. CDR3 nucleotide sequence: TGTGCCAGCAGCCACATATATTCTCGCGGGGGGTTCACAGATACGCAGTATTTT. Its protein product is CASSHIYSRGGFTDTQYF.